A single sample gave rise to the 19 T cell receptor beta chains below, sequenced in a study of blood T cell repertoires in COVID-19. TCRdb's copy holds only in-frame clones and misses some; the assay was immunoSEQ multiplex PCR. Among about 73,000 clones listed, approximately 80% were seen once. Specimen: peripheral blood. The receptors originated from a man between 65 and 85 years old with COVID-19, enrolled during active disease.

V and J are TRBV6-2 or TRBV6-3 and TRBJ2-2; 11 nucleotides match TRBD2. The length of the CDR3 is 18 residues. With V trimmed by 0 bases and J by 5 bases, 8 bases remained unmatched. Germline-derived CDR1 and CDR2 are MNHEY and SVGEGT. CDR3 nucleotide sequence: TGTGCCAGCAGTTACTCGATCCTAGCGGGAGGTTGGACCGGGGAGCTGTTTTTT. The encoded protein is CASSYSILAGGWTGELFF.

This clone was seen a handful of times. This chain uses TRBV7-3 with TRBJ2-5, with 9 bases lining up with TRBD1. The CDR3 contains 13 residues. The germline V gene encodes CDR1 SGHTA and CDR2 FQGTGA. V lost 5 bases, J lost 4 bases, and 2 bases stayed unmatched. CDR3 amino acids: CASSPTGGETQYF. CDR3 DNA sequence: TGTGCCAGCAGCCCGACAGGGGGAGAGACCCAGTACTTC. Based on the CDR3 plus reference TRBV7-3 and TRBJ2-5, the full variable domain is GAGVSQTPSNKVTEKGKYVELRCDPISGHTALYWYRQSLGQGPEFLIYFQGTGAADDSGLPNDRFFAVRPEGSVSTLKIQRTERGDSAVYLCASSPTGGETQYFGPGTRLLVL.

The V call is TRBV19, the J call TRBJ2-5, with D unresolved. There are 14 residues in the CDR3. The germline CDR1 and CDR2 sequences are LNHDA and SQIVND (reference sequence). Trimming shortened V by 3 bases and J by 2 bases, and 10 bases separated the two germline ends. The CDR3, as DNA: TGTGCCAGTAGTATTTCCCTACGTCAAGAGACCCAGTACTTC. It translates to CASSISLRQETQYF.

Written as DNA, the CDR3 is TGTGCCAGCAAACAGGGACATCAGCCCCAGCATTTT. Protein product: CASKQGHQPQHF. The chain joins TRBV27 to TRBJ1-5; tentative D call: TRBD1 (6 bases). Germline-derived CDR1 and CDR2 are MNHEY and SMNVEV (reference sequence). There are 12 residues in the CDR3. V lost 7 bases to trimming and J lost 5 bases, with 9 bases between them.

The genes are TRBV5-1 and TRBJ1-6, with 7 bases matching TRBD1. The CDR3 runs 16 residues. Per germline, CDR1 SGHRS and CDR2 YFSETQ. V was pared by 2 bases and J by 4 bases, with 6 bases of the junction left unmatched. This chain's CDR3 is CASSFGQGDYNSPLHF. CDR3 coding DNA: TGCGCCAGCAGCTTCGGCCAGGGGGATTATAATTCACCCCTCCACTTT.

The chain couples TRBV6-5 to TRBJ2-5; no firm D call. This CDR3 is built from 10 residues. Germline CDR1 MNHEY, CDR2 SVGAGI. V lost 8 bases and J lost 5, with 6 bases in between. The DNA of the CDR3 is TGTGCCAGCCCCCTGGAGACCCAGTACTTC. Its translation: CASPLETQYF.

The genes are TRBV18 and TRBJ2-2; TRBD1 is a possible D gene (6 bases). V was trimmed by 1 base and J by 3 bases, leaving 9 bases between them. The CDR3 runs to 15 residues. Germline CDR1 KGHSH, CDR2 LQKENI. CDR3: CASSPRRTDTGELFF. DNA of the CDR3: TGTGCCAGCTCACCACGGCGGACAGACACCGGGGAGCTGTTTTTT.

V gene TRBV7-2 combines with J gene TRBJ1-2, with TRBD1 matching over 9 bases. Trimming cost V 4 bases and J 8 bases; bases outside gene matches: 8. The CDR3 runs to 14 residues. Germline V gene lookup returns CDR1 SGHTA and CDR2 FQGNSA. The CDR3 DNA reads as TGTGCCAGCAGCTATGGGACAGGGAGAAGCGGCTACACCTTC. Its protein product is CASSYGTGRSGYTF. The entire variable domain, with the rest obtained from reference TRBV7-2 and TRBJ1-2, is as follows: GAGVSQSPSNKVTEKGKDVELRCDPISGHTALYWYRQSLGQGLEFLIYFQGNSAPDKSGLPSDRFSAERTGGSVSTLTIQRTQQEDSAVYLCASSYGTGRSGYTFGSGTRLTVV.

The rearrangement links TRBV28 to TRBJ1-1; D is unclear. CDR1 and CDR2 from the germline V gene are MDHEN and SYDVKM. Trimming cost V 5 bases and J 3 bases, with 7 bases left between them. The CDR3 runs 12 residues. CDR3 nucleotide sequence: TGTGCCAGCAGTCGTCTTGACACTGAAGCTTTCTTT. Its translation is CASSRLDTEAFF.

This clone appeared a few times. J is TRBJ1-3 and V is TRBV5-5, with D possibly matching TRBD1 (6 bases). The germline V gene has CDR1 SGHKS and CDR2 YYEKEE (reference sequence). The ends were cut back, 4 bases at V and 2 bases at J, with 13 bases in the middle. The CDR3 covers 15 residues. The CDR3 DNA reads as TGTGCCAGCAGCCCGACAGGATCGACTGGAAACACCATATATTTT. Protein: CASSPTGSTGNTIYF.

CDR3 DNA: TGTGCCAGCAGGCTCGGGACTAGCGTCAACGAGCAGTACTTC. It yields the protein CASRLGTSVNEQYF. V usage is TRBV27 and J usage is TRBJ2-7; 10 bases line up with TRBD2. From germline, CDR1 is MNHEY and CDR2 SMNVEV (reference sequence). Trimming at V came to 6 bases and at J to 5 bases, leaving 7 bases not matched to a gene. The CDR3 is 14 amino acids.

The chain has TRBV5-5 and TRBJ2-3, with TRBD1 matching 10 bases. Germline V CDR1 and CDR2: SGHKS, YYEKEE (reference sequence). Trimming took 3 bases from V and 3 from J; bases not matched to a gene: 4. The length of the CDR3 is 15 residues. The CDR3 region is CASSSWTGGTDTQYF. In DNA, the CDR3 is TGTGCCAGCAGCTCGTGGACAGGGGGGACAGATACGCAGTATTTT.

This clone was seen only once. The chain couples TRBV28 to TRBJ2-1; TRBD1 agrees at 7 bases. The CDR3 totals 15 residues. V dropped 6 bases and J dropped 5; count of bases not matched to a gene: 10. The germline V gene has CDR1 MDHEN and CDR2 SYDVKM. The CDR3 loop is CASRPPGGRNNEQFF. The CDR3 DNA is TGTGCCAGCAGGCCGCCAGGGGGAAGGAACAATGAGCAGTTCTTC.

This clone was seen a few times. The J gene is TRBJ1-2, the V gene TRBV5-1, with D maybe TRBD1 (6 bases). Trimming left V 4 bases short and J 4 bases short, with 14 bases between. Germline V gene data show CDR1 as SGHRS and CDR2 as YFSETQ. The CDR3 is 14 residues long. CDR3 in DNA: TGCGCCAGCAGCCCCCTGGGGGCTAGCTATGGCTACACCTTC. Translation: CASSPLGASYGYTF. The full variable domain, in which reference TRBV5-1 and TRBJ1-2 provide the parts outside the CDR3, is KAGVTQTPRYLIKTRGQQVTLSCSPISGHRSVSWYQQTPGQGLQFLFEYFSETQRNKGNFPGRFSGRQFSNSRSEMNVSTLELGDSALYLCASSPLGASYGYTFGSGTRLTVV.

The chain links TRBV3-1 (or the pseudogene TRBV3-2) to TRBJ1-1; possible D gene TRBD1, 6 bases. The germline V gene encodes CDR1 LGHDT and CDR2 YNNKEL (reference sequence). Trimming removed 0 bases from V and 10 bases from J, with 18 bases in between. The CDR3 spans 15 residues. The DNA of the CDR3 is TGTGCCAGCAGCCAAGATCCAGGGACAAATGGACGAGCTTTCTTT. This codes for CASSQDPGTNGRAFF.

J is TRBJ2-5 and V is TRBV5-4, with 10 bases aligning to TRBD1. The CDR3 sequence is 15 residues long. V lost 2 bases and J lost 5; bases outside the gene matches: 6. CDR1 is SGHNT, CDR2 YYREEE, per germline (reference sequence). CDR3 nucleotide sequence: TGTGCCAGCAGCTTCCCGGGACAGGGGAGGGAGACCCAGTACTTC. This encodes CASSFPGQGRETQYF.

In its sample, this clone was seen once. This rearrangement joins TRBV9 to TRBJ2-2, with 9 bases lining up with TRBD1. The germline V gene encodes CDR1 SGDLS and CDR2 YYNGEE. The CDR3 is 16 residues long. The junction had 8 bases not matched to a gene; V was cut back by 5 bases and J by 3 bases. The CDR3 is CASSISGQGYTGELFF. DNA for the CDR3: TGTGCCAGCAGTATTTCGGGACAGGGTTACACCGGGGAGCTGTTTTTT.

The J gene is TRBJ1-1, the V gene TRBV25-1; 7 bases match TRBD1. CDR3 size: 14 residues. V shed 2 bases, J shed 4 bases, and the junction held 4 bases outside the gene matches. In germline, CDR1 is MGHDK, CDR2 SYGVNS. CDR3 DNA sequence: TGTGCCAGCAGTGAACAACAGGGGAGCACTGAAGCTTTCTTT. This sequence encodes CASSEQQGSTEAFF.

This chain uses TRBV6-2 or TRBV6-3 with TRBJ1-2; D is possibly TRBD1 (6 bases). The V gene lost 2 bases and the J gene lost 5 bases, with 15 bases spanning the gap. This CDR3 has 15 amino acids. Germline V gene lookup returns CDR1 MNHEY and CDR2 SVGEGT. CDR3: CASSYPGQTGYGYTF. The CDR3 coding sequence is TGTGCCAGCAGTTACCCGGGACAAACTGGGTATGGCTACACCTTC.